The sequence of this T cell receptor beta chain was determined in a study of blood T cell repertoires in COVID-19. Study context: From the United States, Italy and Spain came samples of acute and convalescent COVID-19.

Measured with immunoSEQ multiplex PCR; TCRdb has only the in-frame clones, and not every one. The repertoire holds fewer than 200,000 clones, about nine tenths seen once, with approximately 2% in the top ten. CDR1 SGHDT and CDR2 YYEEEE come from the germline V gene. Trimming at V came to 4 bases and at J to 4 bases, leaving 11 bases not matched to a gene. The CDR3 has 18 amino acids. Material: peripheral blood. The receptor's source is a man younger than 30 who had recovered from COVID-19. J is TRBJ2-2 and V is TRBV5-6; TRBD2 agrees at 12 bases. The CDR3 nucleotides read TGTGCCAGCAGCCCCACTACGAGACTAGCGGGAGTCACCGGGGAGCTGTTTTTT. Its protein product is CASSPTTRLAGVTGELFF.